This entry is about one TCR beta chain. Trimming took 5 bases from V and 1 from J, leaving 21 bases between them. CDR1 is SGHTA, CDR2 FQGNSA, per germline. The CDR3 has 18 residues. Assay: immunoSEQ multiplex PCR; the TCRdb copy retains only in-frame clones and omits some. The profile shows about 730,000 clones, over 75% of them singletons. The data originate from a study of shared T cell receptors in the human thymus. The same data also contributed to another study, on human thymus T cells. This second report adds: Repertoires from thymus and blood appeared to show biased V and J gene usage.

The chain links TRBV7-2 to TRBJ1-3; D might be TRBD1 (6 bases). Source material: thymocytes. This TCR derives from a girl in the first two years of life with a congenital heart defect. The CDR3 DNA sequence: TGTGCCAGCAGCCACCTGGGGGAGAGGGGGAGATCTGGAAACACCATATATTTT. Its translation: CASSHLGERGRSGNTIYF.